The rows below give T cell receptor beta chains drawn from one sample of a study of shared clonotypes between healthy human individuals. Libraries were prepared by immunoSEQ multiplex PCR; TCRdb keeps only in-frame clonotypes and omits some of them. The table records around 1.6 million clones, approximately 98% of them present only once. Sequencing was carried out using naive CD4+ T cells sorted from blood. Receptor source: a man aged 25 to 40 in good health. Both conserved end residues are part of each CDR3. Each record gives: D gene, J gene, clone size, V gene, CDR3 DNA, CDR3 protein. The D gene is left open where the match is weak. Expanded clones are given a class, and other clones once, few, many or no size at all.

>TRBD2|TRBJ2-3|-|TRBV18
TGTGCCAGCTCACCTAGACTAGCGGGCGTCACAGATACGCAGTATTTT
CASSPRLAGVTDTQYF
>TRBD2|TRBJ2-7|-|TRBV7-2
TGTGCCAGCAGCTTGGGGTTCAGCGGGAGCGAGCAGTACTTC
CASSLGFSGSEQYF
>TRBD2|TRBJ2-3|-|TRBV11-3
TGTGCCAGCAGCTTAGAGCCCTTACTAGCGCTCACAACAGATACGCAGTATTTT
CASSLEPLLALTTDTQYF
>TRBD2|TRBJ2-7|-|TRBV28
TGTGCCAGCAGTTCCGACGGTCGGACTAGCGGGAGCAGTGAGCAGTACTTC
CASSSDGRTSGSSEQYF
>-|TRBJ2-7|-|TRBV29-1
TGCAGCGTTGAGGGCGGCTACGAGCAGTACTTC
CSVEGGYEQYF
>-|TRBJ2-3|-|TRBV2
TGTGCCAGCATCCCTTTGTCGGGATCGGGCGATACGCAGTATTTT
CASIPLSGSGDTQYF
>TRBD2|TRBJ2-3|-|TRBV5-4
TGTGCCAGCAGCCCACTAGCGGGAGAAGGTGGCACAGATACGCAGTATTTT
CASSPLAGEGGTDTQYF
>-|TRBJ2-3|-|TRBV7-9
TGTGCCAGCAGCTCGATAAGCACAGATACGCAGTATTTT
CASSSISTDTQYF
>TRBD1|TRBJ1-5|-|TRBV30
TGTGCCTGGGGGGGGACAGGTAAATCTCAGCCCCAGCATTTT
CAWGGTGKSQPQHF
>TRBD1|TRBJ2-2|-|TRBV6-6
TGTGCCAGCAGCGTGACAGGGTCGTCCGCCGGGGAGCTGTTTTTT
CASSVTGSSAGELFF
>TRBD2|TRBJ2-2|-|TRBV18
TGTGCCAGCTCTCCGACTAGCGGACGGGGCACCGGGGAGCTGTTTTTT
CASSPTSGRGTGELFF
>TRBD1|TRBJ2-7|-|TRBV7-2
TGTGCCAGCAGTTTGGGACAGCGGCAGGGGCAGTACTTC
CASSLGQRQGQYF
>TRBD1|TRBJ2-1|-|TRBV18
TGTGCCAGCTCACCACCCTTCCTTGACAGGGAAGGTGTCAATGAGCAGTTCTTC
CASSPPFLDREGVNEQFF
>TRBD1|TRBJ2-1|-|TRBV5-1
TGCGCCAGCAGCCCCGGGACAGGGGGGATGAATGAGCAGTTCTTC
CASSPGTGGMNEQFF
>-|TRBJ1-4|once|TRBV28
TGTGCCAGCAGTTTACTCGGGGGGAGTGAAAAACTGTTTTTT
CASSLLGGSEKLFF
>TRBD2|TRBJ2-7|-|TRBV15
TGTGCCACCAGCAGAGGAGCGGGAGACTACGAGCAGTACTTC
CATSRGAGDYEQYF
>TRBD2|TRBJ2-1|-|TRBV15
TGTGCCACCAGCAGAGAGCGGCGGGGGTTAGGTGAGCAGTTCTTC
CATSRERRGLGEQFF
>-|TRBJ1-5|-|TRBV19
TGTGCCAGTAGTCGGGAGGGGAATCAGCCCCAGCATTTT
CASSREGNQPQHF
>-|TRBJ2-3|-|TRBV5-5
TGTGCCAGCAGCTTGGAGAGGACTCTCACAGATACGCAGTATTTT
CASSLERTLTDTQYF
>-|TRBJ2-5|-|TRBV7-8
TGTGCCAGCAGCTTAGCGGGGAGGACCCAGTACTTC
CASSLAGRTQYF
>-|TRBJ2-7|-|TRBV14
TGTGCCAGCAGCCAAGATCCGGGAAGGTACGAGCAGTACTTC
CASSQDPGRYEQYF
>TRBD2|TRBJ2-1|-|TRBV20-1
TGCAGTCCTAGCGGGAACAATGAGCAGTTCTTC
CSPSGNNEQFF
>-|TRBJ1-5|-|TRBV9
TGTGCCAGCAGCCTACGACCAAATCAGCCCCAGCATTTT
CASSLRPNQPQHF
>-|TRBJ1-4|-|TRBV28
TGTGCCAGCAGTTCGGGGCAGGGTAACGAAAAACTGTTTTTT
CASSSGQGNEKLFF
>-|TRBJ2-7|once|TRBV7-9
TGTGCCAGCACAGGGGCCTACGAGCAGTACTTC
CASTGAYEQYF
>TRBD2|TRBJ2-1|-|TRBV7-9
TGTGCCAGCAGCTCTCCTTGGGGGGGACTAGCTGGGTCGGGAGAGCAGTTCTTC
CASSSPWGGLAGSGEQFF
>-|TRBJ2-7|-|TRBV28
TGTGCCAGCAGTTTATCCGGGTCAGAGCAGTACTTC
CASSLSGSEQYF
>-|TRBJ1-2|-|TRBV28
TGTGCCAGCAGAAAGGGGGGTAACTATGGCTACACCTTC
CASRKGGNYGYTF
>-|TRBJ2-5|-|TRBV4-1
TGCGCCAGCAGCCAAGCGGACAGTTTGCGGGAGACCCAGTACTTC
CASSQADSLRETQYF
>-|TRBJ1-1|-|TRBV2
TGTGCCAGCCAGGAGGCCCAGATAGAAGCTTTCTTT
CASQEAQIEAFF
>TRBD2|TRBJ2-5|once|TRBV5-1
TGCGCCAGCAGCGTACCTAGCGGCCAAGAGACCCAGTACTTC
CASSVPSGQETQYF
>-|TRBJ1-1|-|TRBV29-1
TGCAGCGGAACAGGGAGGTATTTCACTGAAGCTTTCTTT
CSGTGRYFTEAFF
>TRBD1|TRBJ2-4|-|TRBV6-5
TGTGCCAGCAGTTCCCAACCGACAGGGGGGGAAAACATTCAGTACTTC
CASSSQPTGGENIQYF
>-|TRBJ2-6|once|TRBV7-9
TGTGCCTCCCTATGGACTGGGGCCAACGTCCTGACTTTC
CASLWTGANVLTF
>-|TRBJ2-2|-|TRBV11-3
TGTGCCAGCAGCATTAAGGGGGTTAACACCGGGGAGCTGTTTTTT
CASSIKGVNTGELFF
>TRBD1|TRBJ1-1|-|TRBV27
TGTGCCAGCAGTCCAACGACAGGGAGGGCTTTCTTT
CASSPTTGRAFF
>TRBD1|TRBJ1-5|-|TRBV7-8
TGTGCCAGCAGCTCCTGGGACAGCTCCAATCAGCCCCAGCATTTT
CASSSWDSSNQPQHF
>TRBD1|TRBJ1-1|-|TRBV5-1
TGCGCCAGCAGCTTGGTAGGACAGGGGAACGCTGAAGCTTTCTTT
CASSLVGQGNAEAFF
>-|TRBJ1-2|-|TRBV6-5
TGTGCCAGCAAAATTACGGCTGGCTATGGCTACACCTTC
CASKITAGYGYTF
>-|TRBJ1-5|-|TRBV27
TGTGCCAGCAGTCAACGGGCAGGCAGGAATCAGCCCCAGCATTTT
CASSQRAGRNQPQHF